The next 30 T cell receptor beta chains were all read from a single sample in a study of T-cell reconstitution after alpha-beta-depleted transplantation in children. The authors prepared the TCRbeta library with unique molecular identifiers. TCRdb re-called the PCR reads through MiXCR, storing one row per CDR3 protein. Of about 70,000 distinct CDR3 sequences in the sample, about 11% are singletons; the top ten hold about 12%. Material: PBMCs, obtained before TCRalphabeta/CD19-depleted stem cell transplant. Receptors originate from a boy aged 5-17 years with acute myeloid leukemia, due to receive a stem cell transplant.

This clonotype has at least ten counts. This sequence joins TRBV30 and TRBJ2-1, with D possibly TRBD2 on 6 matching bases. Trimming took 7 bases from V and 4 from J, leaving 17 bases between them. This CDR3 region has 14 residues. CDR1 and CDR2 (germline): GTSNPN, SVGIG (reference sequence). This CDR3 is CASSRDLAYNEQFF. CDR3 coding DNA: TGTGCCTCGTCCCGGGACTTGGCTTACAATGAGCAGTTCTTC.

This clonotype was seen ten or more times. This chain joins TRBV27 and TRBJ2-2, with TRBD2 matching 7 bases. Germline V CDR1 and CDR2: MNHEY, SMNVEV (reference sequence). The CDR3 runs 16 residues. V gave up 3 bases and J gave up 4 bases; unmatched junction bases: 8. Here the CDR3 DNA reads TGTGCCAGCAGTTTTGCGGGAGCCACCTTCACCGGGGAGCTGTTTTTT. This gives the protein CASSFAGATFTGELFF.

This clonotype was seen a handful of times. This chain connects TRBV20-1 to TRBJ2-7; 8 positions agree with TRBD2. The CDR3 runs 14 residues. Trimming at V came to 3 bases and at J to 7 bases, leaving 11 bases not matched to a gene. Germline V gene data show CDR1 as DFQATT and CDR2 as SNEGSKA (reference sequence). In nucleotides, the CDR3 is TGCAGTGCTAGGCGATCCGGGAGGGCCTGGGAGCAGTACTTC. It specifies CSARRSGRAWEQYF.

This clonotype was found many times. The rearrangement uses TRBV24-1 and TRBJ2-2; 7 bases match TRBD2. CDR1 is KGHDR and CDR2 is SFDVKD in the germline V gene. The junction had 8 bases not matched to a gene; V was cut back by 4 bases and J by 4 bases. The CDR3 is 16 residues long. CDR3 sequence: CATSESGGQGTGELFF. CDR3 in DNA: TGTGCCACCAGTGAGTCGGGAGGACAAGGCACCGGGGAGCTGTTTTTT.

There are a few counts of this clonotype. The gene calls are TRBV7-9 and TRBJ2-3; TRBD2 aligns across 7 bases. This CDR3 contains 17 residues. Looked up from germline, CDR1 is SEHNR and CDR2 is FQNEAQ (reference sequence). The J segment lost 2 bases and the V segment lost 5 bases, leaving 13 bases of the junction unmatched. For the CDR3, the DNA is TGTGCCAGCAGCGGTCCGACTAGCAACCCCAACACAGATACGCAGTATTTT. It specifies CASSGPTSNPNTDTQYF.

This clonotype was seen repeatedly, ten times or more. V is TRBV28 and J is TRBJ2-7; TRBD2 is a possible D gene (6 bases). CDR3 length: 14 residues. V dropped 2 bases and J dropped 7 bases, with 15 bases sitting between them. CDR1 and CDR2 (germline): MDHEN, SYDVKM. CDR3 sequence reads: CASSLLPGSGEQYF. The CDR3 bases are TGTGCCAGCAGTTTACTTCCCGGGAGCGGGGAGCAGTACTTC.

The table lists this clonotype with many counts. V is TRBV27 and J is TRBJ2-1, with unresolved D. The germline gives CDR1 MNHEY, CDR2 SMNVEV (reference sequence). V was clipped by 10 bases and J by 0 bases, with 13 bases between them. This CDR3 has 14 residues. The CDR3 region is CATKGGSSYNEQFF. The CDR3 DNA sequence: TGTGCCACCAAGGGCGGATCCTCCTACAATGAGCAGTTCTTC.

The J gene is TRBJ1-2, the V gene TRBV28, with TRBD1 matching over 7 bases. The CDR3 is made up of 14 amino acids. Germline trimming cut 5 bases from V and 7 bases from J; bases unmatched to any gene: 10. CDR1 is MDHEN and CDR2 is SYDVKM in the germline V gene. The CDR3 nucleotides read TGTGCCAGCAGTCCACCAGGGGGATATATTGGCTACACCTTC. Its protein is CASSPPGGYIGYTF.

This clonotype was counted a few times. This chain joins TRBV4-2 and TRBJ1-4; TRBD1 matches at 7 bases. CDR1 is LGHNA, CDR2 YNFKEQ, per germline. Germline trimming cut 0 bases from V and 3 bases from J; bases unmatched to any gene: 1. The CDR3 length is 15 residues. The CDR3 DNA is TGTGCCAGCAGCCAAGAGGGGACAGCTAATGAAAAACTGTTTTTT. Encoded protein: CASSQEGTANEKLFF.

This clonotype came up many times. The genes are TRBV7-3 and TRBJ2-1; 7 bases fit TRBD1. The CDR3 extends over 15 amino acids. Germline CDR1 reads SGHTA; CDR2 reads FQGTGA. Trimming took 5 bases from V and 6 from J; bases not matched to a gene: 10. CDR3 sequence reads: CASSRNRGVVNEQFF. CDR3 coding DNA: TGTGCCAGCAGCCGAAACAGGGGTGTGGTCAATGAGCAGTTCTTC.

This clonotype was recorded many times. This chain's CDR3 is CASSYSTSVGLDEQFF. The CDR3 region has the DNA TGCGCCAGCAGCTACTCCACTAGCGTGGGGTTGGATGAGCAGTTCTTC. The chain carries TRBV5-1 and TRBJ2-1; 7 bases agree with TRBD2. From germline, CDR1 is SGHRS and CDR2 YFSETQ. CDR3 length: 16 residues. With 3 bases clipped from V and 8 bases from J, the junction kept 14 bases outside the gene matches.

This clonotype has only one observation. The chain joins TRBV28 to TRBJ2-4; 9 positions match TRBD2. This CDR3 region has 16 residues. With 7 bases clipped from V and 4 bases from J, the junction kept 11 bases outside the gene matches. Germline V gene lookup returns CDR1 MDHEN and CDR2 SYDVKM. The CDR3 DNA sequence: TGTGCCAGCACCCTACAGGTAGCGGGGGCAAAAAACATTCAGTACTTC. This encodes CASTLQVAGAKNIQYF. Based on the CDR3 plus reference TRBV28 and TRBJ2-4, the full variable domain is DVKVTQSSRYLVKRTGEKVFLECVQDMDHENMFWYRQDPGLGLRLIYFSYDVKMKEKGDIPEGYSVSREKKERFSLILESASTNQTSMYLCASTLQVAGAKNIQYFGAGTRLSVL.

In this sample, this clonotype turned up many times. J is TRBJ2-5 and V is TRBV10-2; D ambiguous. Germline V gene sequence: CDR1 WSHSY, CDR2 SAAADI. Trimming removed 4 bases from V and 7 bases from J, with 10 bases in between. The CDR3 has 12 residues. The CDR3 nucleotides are TGCGCCAGCAGTGCAGAAAGAGTGACCCAGTACTTC. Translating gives CASSAERVTQYF.

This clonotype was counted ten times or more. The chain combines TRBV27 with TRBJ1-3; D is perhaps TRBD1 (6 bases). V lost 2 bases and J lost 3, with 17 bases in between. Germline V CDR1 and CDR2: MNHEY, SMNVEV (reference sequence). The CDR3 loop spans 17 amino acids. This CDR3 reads CASSLSTPGVNGNTIYF. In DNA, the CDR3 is TGTGCCAGCAGTTTAAGTACGCCAGGGGTCAATGGAAACACCATATATTTT.

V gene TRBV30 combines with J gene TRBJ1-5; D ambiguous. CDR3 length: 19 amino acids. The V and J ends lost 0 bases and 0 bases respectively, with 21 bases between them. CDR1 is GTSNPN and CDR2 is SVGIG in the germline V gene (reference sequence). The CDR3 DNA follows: TGTGCCTGGAGTGTATTCCTCTCTTTGAGAGCTTCTAGCAATCAGCCCCAGCATTTT. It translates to CAWSVFLSLRASSNQPQHF.

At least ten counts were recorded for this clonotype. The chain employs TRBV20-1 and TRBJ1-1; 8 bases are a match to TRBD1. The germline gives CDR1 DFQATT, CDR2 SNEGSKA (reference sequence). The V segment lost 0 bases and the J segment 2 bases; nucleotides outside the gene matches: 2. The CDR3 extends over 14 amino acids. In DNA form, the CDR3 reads TGCAGTGCTAGAGAGGGGACAGGTAACACTGAAGCTTTCTTT. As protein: CSAREGTGNTEAFF.

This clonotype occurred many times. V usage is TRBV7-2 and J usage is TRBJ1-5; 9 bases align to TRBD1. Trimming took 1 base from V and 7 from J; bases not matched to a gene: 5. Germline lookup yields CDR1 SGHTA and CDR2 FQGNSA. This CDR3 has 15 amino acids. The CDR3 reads CASSLVGQGWQPQHF. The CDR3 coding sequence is TGTGCCAGCAGCTTAGTTGGACAGGGGTGGCAGCCCCAGCATTTT.

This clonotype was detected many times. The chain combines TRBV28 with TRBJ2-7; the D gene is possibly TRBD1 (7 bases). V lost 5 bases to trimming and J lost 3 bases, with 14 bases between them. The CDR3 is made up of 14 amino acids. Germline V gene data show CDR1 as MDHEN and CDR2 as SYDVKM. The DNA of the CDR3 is TGTGCCAGCAGTGCCCGACAGGGACTCTACGAGCAGTACTTC. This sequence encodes CASSARQGLYEQYF. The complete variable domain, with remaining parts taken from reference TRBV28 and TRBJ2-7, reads DVKVTQSSRYLVKRTGEKVFLECVQDMDHENMFWYRQDPGLGLRLIYFSYDVKMKEKGDIPEGYSVSREKKERFSLILESASTNQTSMYLCASSARQGLYEQYFGPGTRLTVT.

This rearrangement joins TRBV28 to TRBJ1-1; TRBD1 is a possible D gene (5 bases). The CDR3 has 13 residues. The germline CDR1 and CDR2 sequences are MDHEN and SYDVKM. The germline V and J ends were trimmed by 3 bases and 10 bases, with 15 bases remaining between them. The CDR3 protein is CASSLSQGSRAFF. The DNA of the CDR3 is TGTGCCAGCAGTTTGAGCCAGGGAAGTAGAGCTTTCTTT.

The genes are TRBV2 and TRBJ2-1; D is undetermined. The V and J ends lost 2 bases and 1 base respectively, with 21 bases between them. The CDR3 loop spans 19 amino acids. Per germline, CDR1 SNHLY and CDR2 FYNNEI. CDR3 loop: CASSEKVVVSVLSYNEQFF. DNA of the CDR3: TGTGCCAGCAGTGAAAAAGTTGTAGTTTCGGTCCTATCCTACAATGAGCAGTTCTTC.

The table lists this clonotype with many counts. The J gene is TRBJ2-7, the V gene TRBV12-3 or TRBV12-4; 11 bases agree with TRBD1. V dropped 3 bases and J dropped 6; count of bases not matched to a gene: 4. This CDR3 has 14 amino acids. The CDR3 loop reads CASSLGGTGGEQYV. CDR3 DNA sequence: TGTGCCAGCAGTTTGGGTGGGACAGGGGGCGAGCAGTACGTC.

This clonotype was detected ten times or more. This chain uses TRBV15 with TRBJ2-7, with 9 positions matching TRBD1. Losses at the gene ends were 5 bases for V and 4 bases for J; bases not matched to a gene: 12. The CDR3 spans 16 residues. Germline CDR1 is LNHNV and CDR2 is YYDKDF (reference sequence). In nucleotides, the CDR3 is TGTGCCACCAGCTTTCTCATGGACAGGGGTACTTACGAGCAGTACTTC. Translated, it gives CATSFLMDRGTYEQYF.

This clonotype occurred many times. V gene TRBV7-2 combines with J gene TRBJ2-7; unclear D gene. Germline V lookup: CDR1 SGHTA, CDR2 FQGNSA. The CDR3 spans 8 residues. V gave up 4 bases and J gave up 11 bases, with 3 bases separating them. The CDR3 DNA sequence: TGTGCCAGCAGCTCCGAGTACTTC. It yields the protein CASSSEYF.

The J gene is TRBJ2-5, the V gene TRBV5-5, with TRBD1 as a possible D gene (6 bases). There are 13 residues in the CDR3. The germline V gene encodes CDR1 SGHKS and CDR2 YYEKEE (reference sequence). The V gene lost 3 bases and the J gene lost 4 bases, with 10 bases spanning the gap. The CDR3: CASSWQGTETQYF. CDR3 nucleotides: TGTGCCAGCAGCTGGCAGGGGACAGAGACCCAGTACTTC.

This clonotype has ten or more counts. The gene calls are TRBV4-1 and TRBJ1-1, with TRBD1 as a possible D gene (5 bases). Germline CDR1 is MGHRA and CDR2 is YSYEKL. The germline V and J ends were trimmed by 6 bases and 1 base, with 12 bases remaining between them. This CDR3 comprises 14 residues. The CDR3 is CASRGTLRNTEAFF. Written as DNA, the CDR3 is TGCGCCAGCAGGGGGACCCTGAGGAACACTGAAGCTTTCTTT.

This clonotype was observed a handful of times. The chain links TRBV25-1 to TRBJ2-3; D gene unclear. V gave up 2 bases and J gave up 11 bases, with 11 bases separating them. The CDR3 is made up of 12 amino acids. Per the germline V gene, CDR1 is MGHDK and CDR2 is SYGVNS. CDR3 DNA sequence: TGTGCCAGCAGTGAAACCCCCCGAGAGCAGTATTTT. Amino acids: CASSETPREQYF.

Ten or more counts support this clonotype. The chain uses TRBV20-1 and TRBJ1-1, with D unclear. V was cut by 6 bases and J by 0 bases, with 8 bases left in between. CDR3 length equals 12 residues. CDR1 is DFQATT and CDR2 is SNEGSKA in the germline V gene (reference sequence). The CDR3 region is CSAWQMNTEAFF. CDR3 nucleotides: TGCAGTGCGTGGCAGATGAACACTGAAGCTTTCTTT.

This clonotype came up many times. The CDR3 reads CASAVWGKNTEAFF. CDR3 bases: TGTGCCAGTGCCGTGTGGGGGAAGAACACTGAAGCTTTCTTT. This chain links TRBV7-9 with TRBJ1-1, with D maybe TRBD1 (5 bases). V was trimmed by 9 bases and J by 1 base, leaving 15 bases between them. The CDR3 loop spans 14 amino acids. The V gene's germline CDR1 is SEHNR and CDR2 FQNEAQ (reference sequence).

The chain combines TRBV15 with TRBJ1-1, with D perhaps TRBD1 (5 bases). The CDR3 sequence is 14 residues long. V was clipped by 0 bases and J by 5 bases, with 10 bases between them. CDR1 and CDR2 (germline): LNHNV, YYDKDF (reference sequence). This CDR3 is CATSRDRVGTEAFF. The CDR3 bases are TGTGCCACCAGCAGAGACAGGGTTGGGACTGAAGCTTTCTTT.

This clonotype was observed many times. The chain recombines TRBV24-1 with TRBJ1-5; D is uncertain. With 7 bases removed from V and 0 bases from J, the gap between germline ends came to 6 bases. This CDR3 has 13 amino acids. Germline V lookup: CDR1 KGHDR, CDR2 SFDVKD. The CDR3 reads CATRRYSNQPQHF. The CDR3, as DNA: TGTGCCACCAGAAGATATAGCAATCAGCCCCAGCATTTT.